This entry concerns a single TCR beta chain. These data originate in a study of blood T cell repertoires in COVID-19. Method: immunoSEQ multiplex PCR; TCRdb's copy keeps in-frame clones and lacks some. This sample has around 120,000 clones, with approximately 80% found just once. Germline CDR1 LNHDA, CDR2 SQIVND (reference sequence). V was pared by 6 bases and J by 6 bases, with 10 bases of the junction left unmatched. The CDR3 consists of 14 residues. Material: peripheral blood. This TCR was recovered from a man between 65 and 79 years old with acute or convalescent COVID-19. V gene TRBV19 combines with J gene TRBJ2-7; TRBD1 matches at 8 bases. The CDR3 DNA is TGTGCCAGTAGATTGACAGGGGCCGAGGTCGAGCAGTACTTC. Its translation is CASRLTGAEVEQYF. Variable domain in full (rest from reference TRBV19 and TRBJ2-7): DGGITQSPKYLFRKEGQNVTLSCEQNLNHDAMYWYRQDPGQGLRLIYYSQIVNDFQKGDIAEGYSVSREKKESFPLTVTSAQKNPTAFYLCASRLTGAEVEQYFGPGTRLTVT.